One T cell receptor (beta chain) is described in this entry. Its specificity is not known. With each sample, at least 5 micrograms of total RNA were extracted. A sample-barcoded 5' primer and a J-beta primer mix were used in a second PCR of roughly 6 to 11 cycles. A single record per CDR3 protein comes from TCRdb applying MiXCR to the 5' RACE reads. Here the sample spans 710,000 or so distinct CDR3 sequences, about 30% being singletons. This record comes from a study of blood T cells in healthy people across ages. Study-level results: The CMV status of each donor remained undetermined, and this could have confounded shifts in expanded clonotypes.

Material for sequencing was blood. This TCR was recovered from a woman aged 80 or over in good health.

In DNA, the CDR3 is TGTGCCAGCACCCCACGGGGGGCTGGTAATGAAAAACTGTTTTTT. Its translation is CASTPRGAGNEKLFF. The genes are TRBV7-8 and TRBJ1-4, with D possibly matching TRBD1 (6 bases). Trimming removed 7 bases at V and 4 bases at J, with 16 bases between. Germline V gives CDR1 SGHVS, CDR2 FQNEAQ. The CDR3 runs 15 residues.